The table lists the clone carrying this T cell receptor (beta chain) with a count of one. The data derive from a study of blood T cell repertoires in COVID-19. Study at large: COVID-19 samples, acute and convalescent, were from the United States, Italy and Spain. T cells, B-cell-depleted T cells, or PBMCs provided the cDNA or gDNA that served as material.

V shed 4 bases, J shed 9 bases, and the junction held 2 bases outside the gene matches. From germline, CDR1 is MDHEN and CDR2 SYDVKM. The CDR3 contains 14 residues. Original handling: Counts of nucleated cells, estimated from reference gene primer amplification, were obtained. Repertoires were generated with immunoSEQ multiplex PCR, while TCRdb's copy carries only in-frame clones and drops some. Clonal size and the V and J genes are those of that table, whereas D and trimming came from the DNA. The repertoire holds approximately 200,000 clones, with less than 85% as singletons. The sequenced material came from peripheral blood. The rearrangement joins TRBV28 to TRBJ2-1; 14 bases are shared with TRBD2. This sequence was found in a woman between 50 and 59 years old with acute or convalescent COVID-19. The CDR3 sequence is CASSYGLAGGEQFF. The DNA for the CDR3 is TGTGCCAGCAGTTACGGACTAGCGGGGGGTGAGCAGTTCTTC.